The following is a T cell receptor beta chain sequence with its context. This clone's antigen is unknown. Base qualities were left out, and no much larger clone turns up one base away. This sample was included in a study of technical replicates of blood from several donors (dated by TCRdb to about 2017). The library was produced with the immunoSEQ multiplex PCR assay. TCRdb took over this immuneACCESS table, retaining in-frame rearrangements with V and J assigned. Such tables are incomplete; in checked studies, under half of the missing clones stem from an unresolved V gene, and the remainder is unexplained. Present in this sample are about 61,000 clones, around 87% of which were seen just once. The top ten clonotypes cover 5.2% of the sample. The germline V gene sets CDR1 to ENHRY and CDR2 to SYGVKD. Trimming takes 1 base off V and 4 bases off J; junction bases not matched to a gene: 10. The CDR3 contains 18 residues, cysteine and phenylalanine counted. The only DNA kept is the CDR3, 54 bases in frame from the first base.

The source is a human donor in good health. Some clones in this sample may be carry-over from other donors' samples. Sequenced: PBMCs. The sequence is built from TRBV10-3 and TRBJ1-2; TRBD1 agrees with 12 junctional bases. The DNA reads as follows: TGTGCCATCAGTGAGTGGGGGACAGGGGGCCCGCCCATCTATGGCTACACCTTC. Its product reads: CAISEWGTGGPPIYGYTF.